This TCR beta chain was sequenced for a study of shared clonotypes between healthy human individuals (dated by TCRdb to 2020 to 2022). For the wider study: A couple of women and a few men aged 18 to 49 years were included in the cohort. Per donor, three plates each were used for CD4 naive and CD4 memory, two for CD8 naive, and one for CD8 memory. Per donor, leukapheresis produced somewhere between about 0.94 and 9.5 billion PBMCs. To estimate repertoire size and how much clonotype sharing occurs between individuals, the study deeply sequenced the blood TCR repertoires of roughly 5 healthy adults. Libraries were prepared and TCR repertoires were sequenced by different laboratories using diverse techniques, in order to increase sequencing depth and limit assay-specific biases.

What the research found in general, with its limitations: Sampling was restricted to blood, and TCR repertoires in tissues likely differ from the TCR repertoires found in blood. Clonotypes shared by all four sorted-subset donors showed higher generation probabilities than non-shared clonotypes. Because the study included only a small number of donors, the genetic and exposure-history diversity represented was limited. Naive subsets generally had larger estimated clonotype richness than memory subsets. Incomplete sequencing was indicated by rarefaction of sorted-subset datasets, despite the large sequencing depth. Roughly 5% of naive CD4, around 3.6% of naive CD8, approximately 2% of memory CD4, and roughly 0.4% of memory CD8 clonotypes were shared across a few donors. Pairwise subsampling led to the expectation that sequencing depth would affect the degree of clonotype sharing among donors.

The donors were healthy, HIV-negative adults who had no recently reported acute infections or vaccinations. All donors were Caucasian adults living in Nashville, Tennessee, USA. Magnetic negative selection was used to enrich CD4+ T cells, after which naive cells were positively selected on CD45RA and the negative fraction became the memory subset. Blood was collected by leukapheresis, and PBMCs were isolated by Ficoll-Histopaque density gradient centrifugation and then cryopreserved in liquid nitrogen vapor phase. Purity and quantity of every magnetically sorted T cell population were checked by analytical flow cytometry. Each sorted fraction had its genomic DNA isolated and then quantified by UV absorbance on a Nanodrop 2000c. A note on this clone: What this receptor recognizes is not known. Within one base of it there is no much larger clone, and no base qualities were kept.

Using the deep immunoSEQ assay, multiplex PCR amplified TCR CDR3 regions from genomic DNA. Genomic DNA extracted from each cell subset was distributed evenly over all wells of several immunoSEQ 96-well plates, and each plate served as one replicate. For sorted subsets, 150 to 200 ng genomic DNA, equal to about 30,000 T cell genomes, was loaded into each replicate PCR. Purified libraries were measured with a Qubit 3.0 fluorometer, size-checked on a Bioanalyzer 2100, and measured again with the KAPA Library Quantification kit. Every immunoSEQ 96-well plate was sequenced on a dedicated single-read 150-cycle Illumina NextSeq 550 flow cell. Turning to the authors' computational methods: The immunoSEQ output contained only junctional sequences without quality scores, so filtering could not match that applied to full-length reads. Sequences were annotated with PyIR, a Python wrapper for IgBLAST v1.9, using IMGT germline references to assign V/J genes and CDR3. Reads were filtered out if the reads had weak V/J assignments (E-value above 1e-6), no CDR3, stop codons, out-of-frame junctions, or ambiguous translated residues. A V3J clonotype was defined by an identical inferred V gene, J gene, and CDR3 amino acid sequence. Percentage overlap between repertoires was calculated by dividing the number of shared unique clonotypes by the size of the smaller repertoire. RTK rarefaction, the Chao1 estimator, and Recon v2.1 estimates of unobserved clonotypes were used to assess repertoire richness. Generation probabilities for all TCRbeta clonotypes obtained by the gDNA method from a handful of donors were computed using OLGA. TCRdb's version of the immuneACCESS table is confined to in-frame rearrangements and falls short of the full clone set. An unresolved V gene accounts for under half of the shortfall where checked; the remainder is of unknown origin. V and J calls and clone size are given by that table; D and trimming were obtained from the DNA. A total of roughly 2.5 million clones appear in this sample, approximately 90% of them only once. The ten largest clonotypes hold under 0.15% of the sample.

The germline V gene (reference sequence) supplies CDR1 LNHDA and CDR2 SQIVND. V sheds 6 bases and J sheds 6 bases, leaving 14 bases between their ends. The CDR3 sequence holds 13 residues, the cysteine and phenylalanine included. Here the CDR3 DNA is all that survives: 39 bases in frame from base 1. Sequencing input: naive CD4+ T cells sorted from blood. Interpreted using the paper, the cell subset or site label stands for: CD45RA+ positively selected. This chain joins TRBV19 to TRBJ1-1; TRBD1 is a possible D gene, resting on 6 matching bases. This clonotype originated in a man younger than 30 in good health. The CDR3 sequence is CASSRTGWAEAFF. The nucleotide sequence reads TGTGCCAGTAGCCGTACAGGGTGGGCTGAAGCTTTCTTT.